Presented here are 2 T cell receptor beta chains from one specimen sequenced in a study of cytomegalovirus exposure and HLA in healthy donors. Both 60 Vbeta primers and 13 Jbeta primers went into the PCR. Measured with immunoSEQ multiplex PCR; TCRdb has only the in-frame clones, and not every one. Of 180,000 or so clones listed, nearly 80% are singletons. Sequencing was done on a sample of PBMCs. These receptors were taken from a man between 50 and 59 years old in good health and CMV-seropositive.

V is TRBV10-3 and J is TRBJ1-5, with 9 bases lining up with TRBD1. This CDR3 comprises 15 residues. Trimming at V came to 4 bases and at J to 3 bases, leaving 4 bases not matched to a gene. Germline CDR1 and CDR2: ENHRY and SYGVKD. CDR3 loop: CAISGGQGNNQPQHF. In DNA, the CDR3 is TGTGCCATCAGTGGGGGACAGGGCAACAATCAGCCCCAGCATTTT.

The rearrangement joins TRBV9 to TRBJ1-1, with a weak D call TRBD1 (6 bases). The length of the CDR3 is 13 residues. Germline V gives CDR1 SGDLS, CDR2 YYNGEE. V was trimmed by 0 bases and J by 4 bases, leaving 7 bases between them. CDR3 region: CASSVVRGTEAFF. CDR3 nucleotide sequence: TGTGCCAGCAGCGTAGTCAGGGGCACTGAAGCTTTCTTT.